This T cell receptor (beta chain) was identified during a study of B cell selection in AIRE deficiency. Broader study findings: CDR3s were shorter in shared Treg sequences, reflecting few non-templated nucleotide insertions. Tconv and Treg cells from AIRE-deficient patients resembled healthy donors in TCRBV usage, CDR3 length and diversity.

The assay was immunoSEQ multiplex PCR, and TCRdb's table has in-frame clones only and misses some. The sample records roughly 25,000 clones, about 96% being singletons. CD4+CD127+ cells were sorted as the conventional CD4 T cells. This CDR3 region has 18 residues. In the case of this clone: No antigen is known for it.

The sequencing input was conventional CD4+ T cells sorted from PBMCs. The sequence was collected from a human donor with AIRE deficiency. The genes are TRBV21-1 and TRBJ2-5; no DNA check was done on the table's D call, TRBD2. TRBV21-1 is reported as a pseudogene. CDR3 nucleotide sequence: TGTGCCAGCAGCAAATACCGGGAGCCGCTTGAGGGCCAAGAGACCCAGTACTTC. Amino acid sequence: CASSKYREPLEGQETQYF.